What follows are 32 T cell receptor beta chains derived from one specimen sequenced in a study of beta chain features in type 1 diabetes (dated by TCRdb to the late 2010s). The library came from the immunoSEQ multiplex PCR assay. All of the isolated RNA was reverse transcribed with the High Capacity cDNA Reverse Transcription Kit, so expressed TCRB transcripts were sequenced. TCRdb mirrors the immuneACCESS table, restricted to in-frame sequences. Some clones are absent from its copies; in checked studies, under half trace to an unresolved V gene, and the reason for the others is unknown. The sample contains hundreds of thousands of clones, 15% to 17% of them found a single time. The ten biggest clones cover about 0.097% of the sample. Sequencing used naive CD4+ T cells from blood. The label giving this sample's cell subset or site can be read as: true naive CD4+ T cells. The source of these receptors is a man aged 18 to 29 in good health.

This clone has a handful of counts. The CDR3 nucleotides are TGTGCCAGCAGGCTCGGGAGCCACTATGGCTACACCTTC. Amino acids: CASRLGSHYGYTF. The chain combines TRBV28 with TRBJ1-2; no clear D. The CDR3 sequence is 13 residues long. The V and J ends lost 6 bases and 3 bases respectively, with 11 bases between them. The V gene's germline CDR1 is MDHEN and CDR2 SYDVKM.

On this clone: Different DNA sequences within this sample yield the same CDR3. The CDR3 bases are TGTGCCAGCAGTTTAGGGCCTTACGGCTACACCTTC. Amino acid sequence: CASSLGPYGYTF. The J gene is TRBJ1-2, the V gene TRBV28; no reliable D call. V was clipped by 2 bases and J by 8 bases, with 9 bases between them. Germline CDR1 MDHEN, CDR2 SYDVKM. This CDR3 has 12 residues.

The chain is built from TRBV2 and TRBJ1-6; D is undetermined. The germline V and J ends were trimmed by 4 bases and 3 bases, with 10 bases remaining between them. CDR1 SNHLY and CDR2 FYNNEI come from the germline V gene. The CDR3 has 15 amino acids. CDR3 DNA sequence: TGTGCCAGCAGTGGGGCGGGCTACTATAATTCACCCCTCCACTTT. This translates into CASSGAGYYNSPLHF.

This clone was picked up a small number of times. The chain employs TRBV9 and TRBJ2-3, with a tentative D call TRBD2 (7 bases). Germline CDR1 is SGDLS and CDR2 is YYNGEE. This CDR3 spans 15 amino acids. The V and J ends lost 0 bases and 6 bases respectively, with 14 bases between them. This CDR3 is CASSVDGRQGDTQYF. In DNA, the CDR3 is TGTGCCAGCAGCGTAGACGGGAGGCAGGGGGATACGCAGTATTTT. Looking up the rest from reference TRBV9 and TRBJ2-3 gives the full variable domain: DSGVTQTPKHLITATGQRVTLRCSPRSGDLSVYWYQQSLDQGLQFLIQYYNGEERAKGNILERFSAQQFPDLHSELNLSSLELGDSALYFCASSVDGRQGDTQYFGPGTRLTVL.

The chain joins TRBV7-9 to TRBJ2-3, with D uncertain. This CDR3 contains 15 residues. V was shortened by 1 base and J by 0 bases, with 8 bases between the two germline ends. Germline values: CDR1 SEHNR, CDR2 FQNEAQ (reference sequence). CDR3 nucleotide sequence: TGTGCCAGCAGCTTAGGGGTTCATAGCACAGATACGCAGTATTTT. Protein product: CASSLGVHSTDTQYF.

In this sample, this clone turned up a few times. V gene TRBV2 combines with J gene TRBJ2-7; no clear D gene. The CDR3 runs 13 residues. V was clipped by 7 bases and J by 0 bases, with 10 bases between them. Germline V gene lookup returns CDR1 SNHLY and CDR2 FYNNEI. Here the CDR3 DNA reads TGTGCCAGCATATCTCCGAGCTCCTACGAGCAGTACTTC. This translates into CASISPSSYEQYF. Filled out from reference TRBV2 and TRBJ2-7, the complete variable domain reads EPEVTQTPSHQVTQMGQEVILRCVPISNHLYFYWYRQILGQKVEFLVSFYNNEISEKSEIFDDQFSVERPDGSNFTLKIRSTKLEDSAMYFCASISPSSYEQYFGPGTRLTVT.

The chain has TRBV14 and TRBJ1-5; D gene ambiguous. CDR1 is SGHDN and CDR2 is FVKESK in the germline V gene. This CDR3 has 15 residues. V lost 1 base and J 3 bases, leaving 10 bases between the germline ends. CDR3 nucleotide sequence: TGTGCCAGCAGCCAAGCAGAAGGGATCAATCAGCCCCAGCATTTT. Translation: CASSQAEGINQPQHF. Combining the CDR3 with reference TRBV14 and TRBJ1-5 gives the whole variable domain EAGVTQFPSHSVIEKGQTVTLRCDPISGHDNLYWYRRVMGKEIKFLLHFVKESKQDESGMPNNRFLAERTGGTYSTLKVQPAELEDSGVYFCASSQAEGINQPQHFGDGTRLSIL.

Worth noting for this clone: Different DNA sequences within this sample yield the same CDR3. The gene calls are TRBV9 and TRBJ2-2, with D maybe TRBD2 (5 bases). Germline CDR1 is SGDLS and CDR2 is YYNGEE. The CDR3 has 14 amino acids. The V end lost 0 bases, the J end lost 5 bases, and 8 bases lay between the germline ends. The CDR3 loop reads CASSVVSGTGELFF. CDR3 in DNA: TGTGCCAGCAGCGTAGTTTCGGGAACCGGGGAGCTGTTTTTT.

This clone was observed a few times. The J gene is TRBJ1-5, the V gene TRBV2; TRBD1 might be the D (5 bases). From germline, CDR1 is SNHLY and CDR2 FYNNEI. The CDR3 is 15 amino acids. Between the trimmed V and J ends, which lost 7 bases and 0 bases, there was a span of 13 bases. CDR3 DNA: TGTGCCAGCAAACCGCAGGGTAATAGCAATCAGCCCCAGCATTTT. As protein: CASKPQGNSNQPQHF.

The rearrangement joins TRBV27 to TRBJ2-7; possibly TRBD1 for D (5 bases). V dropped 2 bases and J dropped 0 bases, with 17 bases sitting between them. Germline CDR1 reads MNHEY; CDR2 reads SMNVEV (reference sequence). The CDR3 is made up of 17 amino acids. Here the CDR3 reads CASSLQGRLGGSYEQYF. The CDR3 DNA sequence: TGTGCCAGCAGTTTACAGGGCCGGTTGGGCGGCTCCTACGAGCAGTACTTC.

CDR3 in amino acids: CASSLVQGRSQPQHF. The DNA of the CDR3 is TGTGCCAGCAGTTTAGTACAGGGGAGATCTCAGCCCCAGCATTTT. The chain carries TRBV27 and TRBJ1-5, with TRBD1 matching 7 bases. The V segment lost 2 bases and the J segment 6 bases; nucleotides outside the gene matches: 7. The germline V gene has CDR1 MNHEY and CDR2 SMNVEV (reference sequence). The CDR3 sequence is 15 residues long.

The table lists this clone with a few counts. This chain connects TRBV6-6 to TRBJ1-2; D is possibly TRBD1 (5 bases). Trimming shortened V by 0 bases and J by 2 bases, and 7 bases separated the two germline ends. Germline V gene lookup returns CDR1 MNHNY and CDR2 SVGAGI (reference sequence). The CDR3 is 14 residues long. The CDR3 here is CASSYSGVNYGYTF. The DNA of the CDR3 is TGTGCCAGCAGTTACTCAGGGGTAAACTATGGCTACACCTTC.

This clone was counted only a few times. The CDR3 DNA reads as TGTGCCAGCAGCTTAGTGTGGCAGTCCTCTGGGGCCAACGTCCTGACTTTC. It codes for CASSLVWQSSGANVLTF. V and J are TRBV7-2 and TRBJ2-6; D unclear. Germline V gene lookup returns CDR1 SGHTA and CDR2 FQGNSA. There are 17 residues in the CDR3. V shed 1 base and J shed 0 bases, with 10 bases lying between them.

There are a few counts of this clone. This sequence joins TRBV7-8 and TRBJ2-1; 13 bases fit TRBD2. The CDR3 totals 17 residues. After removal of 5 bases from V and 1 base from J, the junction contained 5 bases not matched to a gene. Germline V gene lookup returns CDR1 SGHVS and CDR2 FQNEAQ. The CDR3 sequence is CASSPRTSGGSYNEQFF. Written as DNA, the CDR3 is TGTGCCAGCAGCCCTAGGACTAGCGGGGGATCCTACAATGAGCAGTTCTTC.

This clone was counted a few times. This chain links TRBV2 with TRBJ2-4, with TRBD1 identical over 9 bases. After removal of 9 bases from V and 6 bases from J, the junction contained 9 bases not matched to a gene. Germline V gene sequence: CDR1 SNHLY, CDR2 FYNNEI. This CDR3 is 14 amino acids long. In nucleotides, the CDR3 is TGTGCCAGTAAGCCGGGACAGGGCGGAAACATTCAGTACTTC. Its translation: CASKPGQGGNIQYF.

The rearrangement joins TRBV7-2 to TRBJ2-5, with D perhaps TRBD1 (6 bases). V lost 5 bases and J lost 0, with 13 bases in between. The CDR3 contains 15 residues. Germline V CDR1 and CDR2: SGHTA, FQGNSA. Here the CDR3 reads CASSPNQGYQETQYF. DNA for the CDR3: TGTGCCAGCAGCCCTAACCAGGGGTACCAAGAGACCCAGTACTTC.

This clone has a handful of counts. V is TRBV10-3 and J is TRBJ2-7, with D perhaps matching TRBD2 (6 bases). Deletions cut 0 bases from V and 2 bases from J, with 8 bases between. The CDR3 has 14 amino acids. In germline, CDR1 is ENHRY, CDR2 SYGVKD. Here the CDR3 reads CAISESWGAYEQYF. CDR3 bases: TGTGCCATCAGTGAGTCCTGGGGGGCCTACGAGCAGTACTTC.

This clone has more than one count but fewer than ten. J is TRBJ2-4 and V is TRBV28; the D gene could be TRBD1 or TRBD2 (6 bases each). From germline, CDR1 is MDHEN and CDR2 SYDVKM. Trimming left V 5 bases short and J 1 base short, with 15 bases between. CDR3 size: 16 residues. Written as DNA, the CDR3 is TGTGCCAGCAGTCTGCCAGGGGCGGGGGCCAAAAACATTCAGTACTTC. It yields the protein CASSLPGAGAKNIQYF.

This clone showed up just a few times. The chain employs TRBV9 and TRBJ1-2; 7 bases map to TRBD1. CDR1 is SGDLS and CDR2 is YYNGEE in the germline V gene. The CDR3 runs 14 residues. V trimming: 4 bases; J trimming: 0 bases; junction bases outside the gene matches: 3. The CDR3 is CASSPGQPNYGYTF. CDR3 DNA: TGTGCCAGCAGCCCGGGACAGCCTAACTATGGCTACACCTTC. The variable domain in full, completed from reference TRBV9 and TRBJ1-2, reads DSGVTQTPKHLITATGQRVTLRCSPRSGDLSVYWYQQSLDQGLQFLIQYYNGEERAKGNILERFSAQQFPDLHSELNLSSLELGDSALYFCASSPGQPNYGYTFGSGTRLTVV.

Here the CDR3 reads CASSLGRAAETQYF. CDR3 nucleotide sequence: TGTGCCAGCAGCTTAGGCCGGGCTGCAGAGACCCAGTACTTC. The chain links TRBV7-2 to TRBJ2-5, with D unclear. The CDR3 runs to 14 residues. CDR1 is SGHTA, CDR2 FQGNSA, per germline. Trimming stripped 1 base from V and 4 bases from J, with 10 bases between. The whole variable domain, remainder taken from reference TRBV7-2 and TRBJ2-5, is GAGVSQSPSNKVTEKGKDVELRCDPISGHTALYWYRQSLGQGLEFLIYFQGNSAPDKSGLPSDRFSAERTGGSVSTLTIQRTQQEDSAVYLCASSLGRAAETQYFGPGTRLLVL.

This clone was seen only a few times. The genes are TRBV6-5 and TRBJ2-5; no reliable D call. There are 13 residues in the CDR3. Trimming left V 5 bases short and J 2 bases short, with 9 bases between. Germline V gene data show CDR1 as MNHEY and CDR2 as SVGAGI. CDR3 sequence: CASSRQVQETQYF. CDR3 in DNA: TGTGCCAGCAGTCGGCAGGTACAAGAGACCCAGTACTTC.

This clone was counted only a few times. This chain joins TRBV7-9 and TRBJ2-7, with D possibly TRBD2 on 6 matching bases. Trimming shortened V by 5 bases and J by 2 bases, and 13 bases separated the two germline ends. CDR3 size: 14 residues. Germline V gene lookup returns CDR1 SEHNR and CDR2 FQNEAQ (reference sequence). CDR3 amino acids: CASSPGLDTYEQYF. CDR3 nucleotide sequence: TGTGCCAGCAGCCCGGGACTCGACACCTACGAGCAGTACTTC.

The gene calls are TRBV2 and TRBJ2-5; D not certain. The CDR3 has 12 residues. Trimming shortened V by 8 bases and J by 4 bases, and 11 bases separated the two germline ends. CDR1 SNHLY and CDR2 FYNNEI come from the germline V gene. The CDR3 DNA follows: TGTGCCAGCGATCAGGACGGAGAGACCCAGTACTTC. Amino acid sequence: CASDQDGETQYF.

The CDR3, as DNA: TGTGCCAGCAGCGGTGGGACCCTACACAATGAGCAGTTCTTC. Translating it yields CASSGGTLHNEQFF. The chain recombines TRBV5-4 with TRBJ2-1; D tentatively fits TRBD1 or TRBD2 (5 bases each). The CDR3 consists of 14 residues. Looked up from germline, CDR1 is SGHNT and CDR2 is YYREEE (reference sequence). The V end was cut by 4 bases, the J end by 5 bases, with 13 bases between.

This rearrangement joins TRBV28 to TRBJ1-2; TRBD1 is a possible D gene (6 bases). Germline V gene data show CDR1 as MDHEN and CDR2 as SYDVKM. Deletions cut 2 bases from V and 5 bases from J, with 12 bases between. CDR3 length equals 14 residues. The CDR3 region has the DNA TGTGCCAGCAGTTTAAACGGACAGCCTTATGGCTACACCTTC. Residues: CASSLNGQPYGYTF.

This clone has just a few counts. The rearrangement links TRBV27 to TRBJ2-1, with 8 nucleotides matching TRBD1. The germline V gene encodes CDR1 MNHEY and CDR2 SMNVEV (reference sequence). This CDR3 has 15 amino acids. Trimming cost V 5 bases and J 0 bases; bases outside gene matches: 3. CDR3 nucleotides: TGTGCCAGCAGTGCCGGGACAGGCTCCTACAATGAGCAGTTCTTC. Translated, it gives CASSAGTGSYNEQFF.

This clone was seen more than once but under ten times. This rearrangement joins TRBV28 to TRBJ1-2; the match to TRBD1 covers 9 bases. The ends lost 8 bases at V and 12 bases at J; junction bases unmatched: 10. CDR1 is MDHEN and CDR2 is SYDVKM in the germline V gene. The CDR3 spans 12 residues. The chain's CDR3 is CASHPGQGIDTF. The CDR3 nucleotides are TGTGCCAGCCACCCGGGACAGGGTATCGACACCTTC.

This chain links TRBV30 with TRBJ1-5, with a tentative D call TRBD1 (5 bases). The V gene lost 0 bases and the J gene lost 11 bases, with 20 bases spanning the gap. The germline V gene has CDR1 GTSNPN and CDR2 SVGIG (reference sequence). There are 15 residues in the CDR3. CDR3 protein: CAWSVGQGLLTAQHF. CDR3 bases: TGTGCCTGGAGTGTAGGCCAGGGCCTTCTCACGGCCCAGCATTTT.

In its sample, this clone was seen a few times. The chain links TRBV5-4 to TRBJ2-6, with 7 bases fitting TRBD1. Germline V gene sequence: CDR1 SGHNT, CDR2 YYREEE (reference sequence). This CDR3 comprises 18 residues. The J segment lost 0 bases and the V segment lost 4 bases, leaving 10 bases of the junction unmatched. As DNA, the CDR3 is TGTGCCAGCAGCGAAAAACGTAGGGGGCCCTCTGGGGCCAACGTCCTGACTTTC. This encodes CASSEKRRGPSGANVLTF.

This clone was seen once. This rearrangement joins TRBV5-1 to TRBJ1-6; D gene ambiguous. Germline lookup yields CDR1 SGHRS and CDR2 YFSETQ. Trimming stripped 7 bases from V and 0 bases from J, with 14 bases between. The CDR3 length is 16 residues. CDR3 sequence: CASDVDGSSYNSPLHF. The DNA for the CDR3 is TGCGCCAGCGACGTTGATGGGAGCTCCTATAATTCACCCCTCCACTTT.

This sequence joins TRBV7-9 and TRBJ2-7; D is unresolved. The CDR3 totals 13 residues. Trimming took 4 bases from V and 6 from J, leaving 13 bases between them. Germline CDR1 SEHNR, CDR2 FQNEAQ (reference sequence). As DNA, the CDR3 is TGTGCCAGCAGCTCGAACGCCTTCACCGAGCAGTACTTC. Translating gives CASSSNAFTEQYF.

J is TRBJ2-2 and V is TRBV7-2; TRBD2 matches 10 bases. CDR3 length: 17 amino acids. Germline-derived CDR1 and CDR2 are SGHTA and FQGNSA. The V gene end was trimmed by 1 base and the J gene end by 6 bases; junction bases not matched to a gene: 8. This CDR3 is CASSLGLAGVAAGELFF. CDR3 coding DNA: TGTGCCAGCAGCTTAGGGCTAGCGGGAGTTGCCGCCGGGGAGCTGTTTTTT. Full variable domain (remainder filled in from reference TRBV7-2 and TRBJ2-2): GAGVSQSPSNKVTEKGKDVELRCDPISGHTALYWYRQSLGQGLEFLIYFQGNSAPDKSGLPSDRFSAERTGGSVSTLTIQRTQQEDSAVYLCASSLGLAGVAAGELFFGEGSRLTVL.